The rows below give T cell receptor beta chains drawn from one sample of a study of cytomegalovirus exposure and HLA in healthy donors. TCRdb's copy holds only in-frame clones and misses some; the assay was immunoSEQ multiplex PCR. The data hold over 80,000 clones, with 65% to 85% observed a single time. Sample: PBMCs. The receptors come from a middle-aged man in good health and CMV-seronegative. Each CDR3 is given with its conserved first and last residue. D genes are given only for firm matches.

J: TRBJ2-1
D: NA
V: TRBV29-1
CDR3: CSVLAGRGANEQFF
DNA: TGCAGCGTTTTAGCCGGGAGAGGGGCCAATGAGCAGTTCTTC

J: TRBJ2-2
D: NA
V: TRBV7-3
CDR3: CASSLRGGANTRELFF
DNA: TGTGCCAGCAGCCTAAGGGGGGGCGCGAACACCAGGGAGCTGTTTTTT

J: TRBJ1-1
D: NA
V: TRBV28
CDR3: CASSPHSRENTEAFF
DNA: TGTGCCAGCAGTCCTCACTCCCGGGAGAACACTGAAGCTTTCTTT

J: TRBJ1-5
D: NA
V: TRBV28
CDR3: CASSFALRSNQPQHF
DNA: TGTGCCAGCAGTTTCGCCCTCCGGAGCAATCAGCCCCAGCATTTT

J: TRBJ2-5
D: NA
V: TRBV5-5
CDR3: CASSLDRDQETQYF
DNA: TGTGCCAGCAGCTTGGACAGAGATCAAGAGACCCAGTACTTC

J: TRBJ2-2
D: TRBD2
V: TRBV19
CDR3: CASSIESGGYTGELFF
DNA: TGTGCCAGTAGTATAGAAAGCGGGGGATACACCGGGGAGCTGTTTTTT

J: TRBJ1-2
D: NA
V: TRBV29-1
CDR3: CSVEDPLYGYTF
DNA: TGCAGCGTTGAAGATCCCCTTTATGGCTACACCTTC

J: TRBJ2-7
D: TRBD2
V: TRBV18
CDR3: CASSPGTSGGSYEQYF
DNA: TGTGCCAGCTCACCCGGGACTAGCGGGGGGTCCTACGAGCAGTACTTC

J: TRBJ1-5
D: NA
V: TRBV19
CDR3: CASSSGGTRQPQHF
DNA: TGTGCCAGTAGTTCTGGGGGGACCAGACAGCCCCAGCATTTT

J: TRBJ1-1
D: NA
V: TRBV2
CDR3: CASPGLGATEAFF
DNA: TGTGCCAGCCCAGGCCTGGGGGCGACTGAAGCTTTCTTT

J: TRBJ1-2
D: TRBD1
V: TRBV28
CDR3: CASSWAGGNNYGYTF
DNA: TGTGCCAGCAGTTGGGCAGGGGGGAATAACTATGGCTACACCTTC

J: TRBJ2-5
D: NA
V: TRBV9
CDR3: CASSARLTSETQYF
DNA: TGTGCCAGCAGCGCCCGACTTACGTCAGAGACCCAGTACTTC

J: TRBJ1-2
D: TRBD1
V: TRBV18
CDR3: CASSPGTETNYGYTF
DNA: TGTGCCAGCTCACCCGGGACAGAGACTAACTATGGCTACACCTTC

J: TRBJ2-7
D: NA
V: TRBV5-1
CDR3: CASSLGTQSSYEQYF
DNA: TGCGCCAGCAGCTTGGGTACACAGAGCTCCTACGAGCAGTACTTC

J: TRBJ2-4
D: TRBD2
V: TRBV19
CDR3: CASSPHRTGTSGSAQNIQYF
DNA: TGTGCCAGTAGTCCCCATCGTACCGGGACTAGCGGGAGTGCCCAAAACATTCAGTACTTC

J: TRBJ1-5
D: NA
V: TRBV5-6
CDR3: CASSFGVGSAQPQHF
DNA: TGTGCCAGCAGCTTCGGAGTAGGGAGCGCTCAGCCCCAGCATTTT

J: TRBJ1-1
D: NA
V: TRBV5-1
CDR3: CASSSLTSMNTEAFF
DNA: TGCGCCAGCAGCTCATTGACAAGCATGAACACTGAAGCTTTCTTT